This T cell receptor beta chain was sequenced in a study of beta chain features in type 1 diabetes. Germline-derived CDR1 and CDR2 are SQVTM and ANQGSEA. The CDR3 covers 14 residues. Trimming took off 5 bases at V and 0 bases at J, with 13 bases between the two ends. The whole isolated RNA underwent reverse transcription, so sequencing captured expressed TCRB transcripts. The data were produced by immunoSEQ multiplex PCR, yet TCRdb's version contains in-frame clones alone and is incomplete. The sample lists under 900,000 clones, roughly a sixth occurring once. Sequencing input: naive CD4+ T cells from blood. The source of this sequence is a woman aged 18-35 years in good health. The J gene is TRBJ1-1, the V gene TRBV29-1; D perhaps matches TRBD1 (6 bases). The CDR3 spells CSVSTGSMNTEAFF. The CDR3 coding sequence is TGCAGCGTTTCAACAGGGAGCATGAACACTGAAGCTTTCTTT.